These 12 T cell receptor beta chains share one sample of origin, sequenced in a study of blood T cell repertoires in COVID-19. Data came from immunoSEQ multiplex PCR; TCRdb stores just in-frame clones and leaves some out. This table has hundreds of thousands of clones, 86% appearing once. The sample comprised peripheral blood. These receptors all stem from a woman aged 25-40 years with active or convalescent COVID-19.

The chain recombines TRBV24-1 with TRBJ2-3; D possibly corresponds to TRBD1 (5 bases). The CDR3 runs to 15 residues. Germline V lookup: CDR1 KGHDR, CDR2 SFDVKD. V lost 3 bases, J lost 5 bases, and 14 bases lay in between. For the CDR3, the DNA is TGTGCCACCAGTGATCGGGCAGGGTCTATAGATACGCAGTATTTT. It specifies CATSDRAGSIDTQYF.

In regard to this clone: Other DNA sequences within the sample encode an identical CDR3. This sequence joins TRBV5-1 and TRBJ1-4; 11 bases fit TRBD1. Germline V gives CDR1 SGHRS, CDR2 YFSETQ. The CDR3 extends over 15 amino acids. V shed 0 bases and J 7 bases; nucleotides not matched to a gene: 2. The CDR3 region has the DNA TGCGCCAGCAGCTTGGAGGGGACAGGGGGTGAAAAACTGTTTTTT. It encodes CASSLEGTGGEKLFF. Full variable domain (missing parts from reference TRBV5-1 and TRBJ1-4): KAGVTQTPRYLIKTRGQQVTLSCSPISGHRSVSWYQQTPGQGLQFLFEYFSETQRNKGNFPGRFSGRQFSNSRSEMNVSTLELGDSALYLCASSLEGTGGEKLFFGSGTQLSVL.

On this clone: The same CDR3 can be traced to other DNA sequences in this sample. V and J are TRBV2 and TRBJ1-5; the D is unclear. Trimming pared 2 bases from V and 0 bases from J, leaving 2 bases between. Germline CDR1 is SNHLY and CDR2 is FYNNEI. The CDR3 length is 13 residues. The CDR3 sequence: CASSELSNQPQHF. The CDR3 nucleotides read TGTGCCAGCAGTGAACTTAGCAATCAGCCCCAGCATTTT.

This chain uses TRBV2 with TRBJ2-7, with a tentative D call TRBD1 (5 bases). This CDR3 comprises 14 residues. Germline V gene sequence: CDR1 SNHLY, CDR2 FYNNEI. The V gene lost 2 bases and the J gene lost 2 bases, with 10 bases spanning the gap. CDR3 DNA sequence: TGTGCCAGCAGTGAACAGGGAAGGACCTACGAGCAGTACTTC. Translating it yields CASSEQGRTYEQYF.

This chain uses TRBV9 with TRBJ2-7; no clear D gene. The CDR3 runs to 14 residues. Per germline, CDR1 SGDLS and CDR2 YYNGEE. Deletions cut 1 base from V and 0 bases from J, with 8 bases between. CDR3 sequence: CASSVNADSYEQYF. The CDR3 DNA reads as TGTGCCAGCAGCGTAAACGCAGACTCCTACGAGCAGTACTTC.

This chain links TRBV2 with TRBJ2-7, with 7 bases that match TRBD2. This CDR3 is built from 15 residues. The ends lost 7 bases at V and 5 bases at J; junction bases unmatched: 14. Germline V gives CDR1 SNHLY, CDR2 FYNNEI. The CDR3 is CASKLDRDYLNEQYF. CDR3 bases: TGTGCCAGCAAATTGGACCGGGACTACCTCAACGAGCAGTACTTC. Variable domain in full (rest from reference TRBV2 and TRBJ2-7): EPEVTQTPSHQVTQMGQEVILRCVPISNHLYFYWYRQILGQKVEFLVSFYNNEISEKSEIFDDQFSVERPDGSNFTLKIRSTKLEDSAMYFCASKLDRDYLNEQYFGPGTRLTVT.

The gene calls are TRBV5-1 and TRBJ1-6; TRBD1 matches 8 bases. J lost 8 bases, V lost 2 bases, and 9 bases had no gene match. Germline loops: CDR1 SGHRS, CDR2 YFSETQ. CDR3 length: 16 amino acids. The CDR3 DNA follows: TGCGCCAGCAGCTTCCGGACAGGGAGTTGGGATTCACCCCTCCACTTT. Amino acid sequence: CASSFRTGSWDSPLHF. Complete variable domain (other parts from reference TRBV5-1 and TRBJ1-6): KAGVTQTPRYLIKTRGQQVTLSCSPISGHRSVSWYQQTPGQGLQFLFEYFSETQRNKGNFPGRFSGRQFSNSRSEMNVSTLELGDSALYLCASSFRTGSWDSPLHFGNGTRLTVT.

The rearrangement joins TRBV29-1 to TRBJ2-5; 11 bases map to TRBD2. V was pared by 6 bases and J by 3 bases, with 3 bases of the junction left unmatched. CDR1 SQVTM and CDR2 ANQGSEA come from the germline V gene. The CDR3 is 13 residues long. CDR3 in DNA: TGCAGCGTGAGACTAGCGGGGAAAGAGACCCAGTACTTC. Its translation is CSVRLAGKETQYF. Combining the CDR3 with reference TRBV29-1 and TRBJ2-5 gives the whole variable domain SAVISQKPSRDICQRGTSLTIQCQVDSQVTMMFWYRQQPGQSLTLIATANQGSEATYESGFVIDKFPISRPNLTFSTLTVSNMSPEDSSIYLCSVRLAGKETQYFGPGTRLLVL.

J is TRBJ2-7 and V is TRBV27, with a weak D call TRBD2 (6 bases). The CDR3 spans 15 residues. Germline V gene lookup returns CDR1 MNHEY and CDR2 SMNVEV (reference sequence). Trimming removed 6 bases at V and 5 bases at J, with 20 bases between. This chain's CDR3 is CASRPGRGIVDEQYF. The CDR3 DNA reads TGTGCCAGCAGACCGGGACGGGGGATTGTCGACGAGCAGTACTTC.

V is TRBV5-4 and J is TRBJ1-1; D perhaps matches TRBD1 (6 bases). The germline V gene has CDR1 SGHNT and CDR2 YYREEE (reference sequence). This CDR3 has 14 amino acids. The V end lost 4 bases, the J end lost 7 bases, and 17 bases lay between the germline ends. The CDR3 loop is CASSLTGVWGEAFF. CDR3 in DNA: TGTGCCAGCAGCCTGACAGGCGTCTGGGGTGAAGCTTTCTTT.

CDR3 sequence: CASSLRTSYEQYF. CDR3 DNA sequence: TGTGCCAGCAGCTTGAGGACATCCTACGAGCAGTACTTC. The chain joins TRBV5-4 to TRBJ2-7; D is possibly TRBD1 (5 bases). V was shortened by 1 base and J by 1 base, with 6 bases between the two germline ends. The germline CDR1 and CDR2 sequences are SGHNT and YYREEE (reference sequence). This CDR3 is 13 amino acids long.

This sequence joins TRBV19 and TRBJ1-5; D may be TRBD1 (6 bases). This CDR3 has 15 amino acids. The germline CDR1 and CDR2 sequences are LNHDA and SQIVND (reference sequence). The V gene lost 3 bases and the J gene lost 5 bases, with 14 bases spanning the gap. The CDR3: CASSMRAGVHQPQHF. As DNA, the CDR3 is TGTGCCAGTAGTATGAGGGCAGGGGTTCATCAGCCCCAGCATTTT.